A single sample is the source of the 14 T cell receptor beta chains below, sequenced in a study of vaccination effects on CD4 cells after COVID-19. Generated by immunoSEQ multiplex PCR, the TCRdb table keeps only in-frame clones and is missing some. The sample carries roughly 56,000 clones, 55% to 85% recorded once. No antigens are known for them. Antigen-specific CD4+ T cells were expanded (with viral peptide pools) by the ViraFEST assay ahead of sequencing. It was after 10 days of culture that CD4+ T cells were isolated. The vaccine given was either BNT162b2 or mRNA-1273, in two doses. The specimen comprised CD4+ T cells from PBMCs cultured with HCoV-229E spike peptides, sampled after COVID-19 vaccination. The receptors come from a human donor who received a COVID-19 vaccine.

In this sample, this clone turned up a few times. V gene TRBV28 combines with J gene TRBJ2-3; D perhaps matches TRBD2 (5 bases). Germline CDR1 and CDR2: MDHEN and SYDVKM. The CDR3 runs 13 residues. Trimming took 6 bases from V and 2 from J, leaving 9 bases between them. The CDR3 reads CASSRRATDTQYF. The DNA for the CDR3 is TGTGCCAGCAGCCGGCGGGCCACAGATACGCAGTATTTT.

The CDR3 is CASSLGPIGVTGELFF. In nucleotides, the CDR3 is TGTGCCAGCAGCTTGGGTCCGATAGGAGTGACCGGGGAGCTGTTTTTT. This chain uses TRBV7-8 with TRBJ2-2; D unclear. V lost 3 bases, J lost 5 bases, and 16 bases lay in between. The CDR3 is 16 amino acids. Germline V gene sequence: CDR1 SGHVS, CDR2 FQNEAQ.

The sample holds a few counts of this clone. The chain combines TRBV18 with TRBJ1-2, with TRBD1 identical over 7 bases. The CDR3 is made up of 13 amino acids. V lost 3 bases and J lost 6; bases outside the gene matches: 4. CDR1 and CDR2 (germline): KGHSH, LQKENI. The CDR3 here is CASSPTGWDGYTF. The CDR3 coding sequence is TGTGCCAGCTCACCGACAGGGTGGGATGGCTACACCTTC.

The chain joins TRBV28 to TRBJ1-5, with D perhaps TRBD1 (6 bases). The germline CDR1 and CDR2 sequences are MDHEN and SYDVKM. The V gene lost 6 bases and the J gene lost 2 bases, with 11 bases spanning the gap. CDR3 length: 14 residues. CDR3 protein: CASRIGGGNQPQHF. The CDR3 nucleotides are TGTGCCAGCAGGATAGGGGGAGGCAATCAGCCCCAGCATTTT.

The gene calls are TRBV18 and TRBJ2-6; a weak D match, TRBD2 (6 bases). This CDR3 has 18 residues. Per germline, CDR1 KGHSH and CDR2 LQKENI. The V end lost 0 bases, the J end lost 2 bases, and 14 bases lay between the germline ends. The chain's CDR3 is CASSPPEGRLAGANVLTF. CDR3 DNA: TGTGCCAGCTCACCACCGGAGGGCAGGTTGGCTGGGGCCAACGTCCTGACTTTC.

CDR3 bases: TGTGCCAGCAGCAAATCTGGACAGGGTTCGGCTTTCTTT. It translates to CASSKSGQGSAFF. This rearrangement joins TRBV7-9 to TRBJ1-1; 8 bases are shared with TRBD1. This CDR3 spans 13 amino acids. The germline gives CDR1 SEHNR, CDR2 FQNEAQ (reference sequence). J lost 11 bases, V lost 5 bases, and 10 bases had no gene match.

The chain carries TRBV5-8 and TRBJ2-1; TRBD1 matches at 7 bases. V was pared by 7 bases and J by 0 bases, with 22 bases of the junction left unmatched. The CDR3 is 20 amino acids. CDR1 and CDR2 (germline): SGHTS, YDEGEE. This CDR3 is CASPLFPGTDIYRSYNEQFF. CDR3 nucleotide sequence: TGTGCCAGCCCACTCTTTCCCGGGACAGATATCTACCGCTCCTACAATGAGCAGTTCTTC.

The V and J genes are TRBV11-1 and TRBJ2-5; D gene ambiguous. V dropped 6 bases and J dropped 0 bases, with 8 bases sitting between them. Germline V gene sequence: CDR1 SGHAT, CDR2 FQDESV (reference sequence). The CDR3 extends over 13 amino acids. CDR3 loop: CASSQRYQETQYF. The CDR3 DNA reads TGTGCCAGCAGTCAGAGGTACCAAGAGACCCAGTACTTC. Using reference TRBV11-1 and TRBJ2-5 for the parts outside the CDR3, the full variable domain is EAEVAQSPRYKITEKSQAVAFWCDPISGHATLYWYRQILGQGPELLVQFQDESVVDDSQLPKDRFSAERLKGVDSTLKIQPAELGDSAMYLCASSQRYQETQYFGPGTRLLVL.

V gene TRBV7-2 combines with J gene TRBJ1-5; perhaps TRBD1 as D (5 bases). Trimming removed 5 bases from V and 0 bases from J, with 11 bases in between. Germline CDR1 and CDR2: SGHTA and FQGNSA. The CDR3 loop spans 15 amino acids. Here the CDR3 DNA reads TGTGCCAGCAGCCGGGGACTGACTAGCAATCAGCCCCAGCATTTT. Its protein product is CASSRGLTSNQPQHF.

This clone appeared a single time. This chain links TRBV5-1 with TRBJ2-3; the D call may be TRBD1 or TRBD2 (6 bases each). The CDR3 is made up of 17 amino acids. Trimming left V 0 bases short and J 0 bases short, with 14 bases between. Germline V gives CDR1 SGHRS, CDR2 YFSETQ. This CDR3 is CASSLAPTGTSTDTQYF. The DNA for the CDR3 is TGCGCCAGCAGCTTGGCTCCTACAGGGACTAGCACAGATACGCAGTATTTT.

The chain employs TRBV2 and TRBJ1-6; tentatively, D is TRBD1 (6 bases). Germline CDR1 is SNHLY and CDR2 is FYNNEI. The germline V and J ends were trimmed by 4 bases and 10 bases, with 17 bases remaining between them. The CDR3 runs 15 residues. The CDR3 here is CASSGAIFGGSPLHF. CDR3 nucleotides: TGTGCCAGCAGTGGGGCGATTTTTGGGGGCTCACCCCTCCACTTT. Full variable domain (missing parts from reference TRBV2 and TRBJ1-6): EPEVTQTPSHQVTQMGQEVILRCVPISNHLYFYWYRQILGQKVEFLVSFYNNEISEKSEIFDDQFSVERPDGSNFTLKIRSTKLEDSAMYFCASSGAIFGGSPLHFGNGTRLTVT.

The J gene is TRBJ1-1, the V gene TRBV29-1; 9 positions match TRBD1. Germline assignment: CDR1 SQVTM and CDR2 ANQGSEA. V shed 0 bases and J 11 bases; nucleotides not matched to a gene: 7. The CDR3 spans 13 residues. Here the CDR3 reads CSVEEGQGRKAFF. The CDR3 nucleotides read TGCAGCGTTGAAGAGGGACAGGGACGCAAGGCTTTCTTT. Looking up the rest from reference TRBV29-1 and TRBJ1-1 gives the full variable domain: SAVISQKPSRDICQRGTSLTIQCQVDSQVTMMFWYRQQPGQSLTLIATANQGSEATYESGFVIDKFPISRPNLTFSTLTVSNMSPEDSSIYLCSVEEGQGRKAFFGQGTRLTVV.

This rearrangement joins TRBV6-5 to TRBJ2-5; D is possibly TRBD2 (5 bases). Trimming left V 2 bases short and J 5 bases short, with 6 bases between. The CDR3 totals 12 residues. CDR1 MNHEY and CDR2 SVGAGI come from the germline V gene. The CDR3 coding sequence is TGTGCCAGCAGTTACAGAGGGGAGACCCAGTACTTC. Protein: CASSYRGETQYF.

This chain joins TRBV11-2 and TRBJ1-3; 8 positions match TRBD1. Germline lookup yields CDR1 SGHAT and CDR2 FQNNGV. With V trimmed by 3 bases and J by 0 bases, 1 base remained unmatched. The CDR3 contains 15 residues. The CDR3 bases are TGTGCCAGCAGCTTTACAGGGGGCTCTGGAAACACCATATATTTT. Amino acid sequence: CASSFTGGSGNTIYF.